A single TCR beta chain is shown here with its context. The antigen is unknown. The data were obtained in a study of OX40 agonist ivuxolimab in advanced cancers. Study summary: Clinicians treated patients with ivuxolimab, an agonistic anti-OX40 (CD134) antibody.

The sampling schedule covered blood at baseline, cycle 4 day 1, and cycle 7 day 1. Data came from immunoSEQ multiplex PCR; TCRdb stores just in-frame clones and leaves some out. The sample holds tens of thousands of clones, roughly 85% seen once. The CDR3 has 14 amino acids. The germline V gene has CDR1 SGHTA and CDR2 FQGNSA. Trimming stripped 4 bases from V and 5 bases from J, with 11 bases between. Overall study results and limits: Clonal expansion from baseline to week 6 occurred in both CD4+ and CD8+ T cells. Antigen specificity was not determined for the expanded peripheral T cells.

The chain joins TRBV7-2 to TRBJ2-2; D gene ambiguous. The receptor's source is an adult with an advanced solid tumor such as melanoma, head and neck, liver or kidney cancer. The sample here was CD4+ or CD8+ T cells sorted from blood, taken in a trial of the OX40 agonist ivuxolimab. Written as DNA, the CDR3 is TGTGCCAGCAGCTCAGCTGGGTCGACCGGGGAGCTGTTTTTT. Translated: CASSSAGSTGELFF.